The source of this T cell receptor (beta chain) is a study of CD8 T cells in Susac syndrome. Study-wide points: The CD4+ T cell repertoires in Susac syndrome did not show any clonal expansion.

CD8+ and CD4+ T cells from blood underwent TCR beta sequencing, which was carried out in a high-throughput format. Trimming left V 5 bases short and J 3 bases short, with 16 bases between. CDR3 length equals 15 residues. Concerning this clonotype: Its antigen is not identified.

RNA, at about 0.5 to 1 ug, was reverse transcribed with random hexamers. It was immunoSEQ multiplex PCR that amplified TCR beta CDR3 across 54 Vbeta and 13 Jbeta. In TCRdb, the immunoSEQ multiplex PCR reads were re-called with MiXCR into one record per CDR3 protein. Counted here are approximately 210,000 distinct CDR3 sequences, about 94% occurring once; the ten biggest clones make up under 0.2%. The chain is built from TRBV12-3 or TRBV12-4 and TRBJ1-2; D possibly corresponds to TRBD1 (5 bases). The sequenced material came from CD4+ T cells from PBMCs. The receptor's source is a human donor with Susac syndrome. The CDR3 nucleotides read TGTGCCAGCAGTCCCCGCAGGGAGGTTTACTATGGCTACACCTTC. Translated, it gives CASSPRREVYYGYTF.